The 6 T cell receptor beta chains in this list originate from one sample, sequenced in a study of regulatory T cells in long-lasting Graves disease (dated by TCRdb to 2020 to 2022). Libraries came from multiplex PCR. For sequencing, an Illumina HiSeq 4000 was employed. TCR beta libraries were built with iRepertoire HTBI primers and Arm-PCR amplification of CDR3 regions. Using fastp trimming at Q25 and MiXCR clonotype assembly, TCRdb reanalyzed the public sequencing data and kept in-frame beta chains. CDR3 protein sequences are deduplicated, and each keeps its most common genes and DNA. This sample gives about 320,000 distinct CDR3 sequences in total; 15% to 20% of them show up just once. The top ten clones comprise approximately 35% of the sample. The sample's time point label is to be understood as: newly diagnosed GD, antithyroid drugs for less than 3 months. For both TCR sequencing and RNA sequencing, RNA was extracted from PBMCs in TRIzol.

Sequences were derived from peripheral blood mononuclear cells (PBMCs), sampled at new diagnosis, from a patient treated with antithyroid drugs. These receptors came from a female donor with Graves disease.

Regarding this clonotype: A far larger clone is just one base off, so this is likely a read error. CDR3 nucleotide sequence: TGTGCCAGCACCCGGGGCCAGGATGAGCAGTACTTC. It translates to CASTRGQDEQYF. The chain couples TRBV11-2 to TRBJ2-7; D may be TRBD1 or TRBD2 (5 bases each). V shed 7 bases and J shed 7 bases, with 14 bases lying between them. This CDR3 comprises 12 residues. Germline V gives CDR1 SGHAT, CDR2 FQNNGV. Together with reference TRBV11-2 and TRBJ2-7, the CDR3 gives the full variable domain: EAGVAQSPRYKIIEKRQSVAFWCNPISGHATLYWYQQILGQGPKLLIQFQNNGVVDDSQLPKDRFSAERLKGVDSTLKIQPAKLEDSAVYLCASTRGQDEQYFGPGTRLTVT.

This chain connects TRBV6-5 to TRBJ1-1; D remains unclear. The germline V gene encodes CDR1 MNHEY and CDR2 SVGAGI. V gave up 0 bases and J gave up 8 bases, with 16 bases separating them. This CDR3 has 15 residues. CDR3 sequence (DNA): TGTGCCAGCAGTTACTCGATTTATCCTCTGGGAGAAGCTTTCTTT. It yields the protein CASSYSIYPLGEAFF.

This chain joins TRBV29-1 and TRBJ2-7, with 8 bases identical to TRBD1. The germline V gene has CDR1 SQVTM and CDR2 ANQGSEA. The CDR3 extends over 13 amino acids. The ends lost 6 bases at V and 3 bases at J; junction bases unmatched: 7. The CDR3 region is CSVRRQGIYEQYF. Written as DNA, the CDR3 is TGCAGCGTCAGAAGACAGGGGATCTACGAGCAGTACTTC.

This clonotype occurred many times. The V gene is TRBV6-5, the J gene TRBJ2-7, with 9 positions matching TRBD2. Germline loops: CDR1 MNHEY, CDR2 SVGAGI. J gave up 5 bases and V 4 bases, and 9 bases lay outside the gene matches. The CDR3 runs 15 residues. The CDR3 DNA reads TGTGCCAGCAGTTCCCCTAGCGGGATGAGCGACGAGCAGTACTTC. The encoded protein is CASSSPSGMSDEQYF.

In the case of this clonotype: Relative to the germline gene, one junction end is altered; a read error may explain this. The gene calls are TRBV5-1 and TRBJ2-3, with a possible D match to TRBD1 (5 bases). Germline V gene lookup returns CDR1 SGHRS and CDR2 YFSETQ. This CDR3 comprises 17 residues. This CDR3 reads CASSQGIAFSSTDTQYF. In DNA, the CDR3 is TGTGCCAGCAGCCAGGGAATAGCCTTCTCTAGCACAGATACGCAGTATTTT. Together with reference TRBV5-1 and TRBJ2-3, the CDR3 gives the full variable domain: KAGVTQTPRYLIKTRGQQVTLSCSPISGHRSVSWYQQTPGQGLQFLFEYFSETQRNKGNFPGRFSGRQFSNSRSEMNVSTLELGDSALYLCASSQGIAFSSTDTQYFGPGTRLTVL.

This clonotype appeared many times. J is TRBJ2-7 and V is TRBV11-2; no firm D call. The CDR3 extends over 15 amino acids. V shed 0 bases and J shed 6 bases, with 15 bases lying between them. Germline loops: CDR1 SGHAT, CDR2 FQNNGV. This CDR3 reads CASSLDLLVWGEQYF. CDR3 in DNA: TGTGCCAGCAGCTTAGATCTGCTAGTTTGGGGCGAGCAGTACTTC.